The 10 T cell receptor beta chains given below trace back to one sample, sequenced in a study of blood T cell repertoires in COVID-19. The protocol was immunoSEQ multiplex PCR, while the TCRdb copy is restricted to in-frame clones and leaves out a portion. Of about 190,000 clones listed, nearly 90% are singletons. The material sequenced was peripheral blood. These receptors came from a man in his fifties with acute or convalescent COVID-19.

There are a few counts of this clone. V usage is TRBV11-2 and J usage is TRBJ2-2; D is unresolved. CDR3 length equals 14 residues. Germline lookup yields CDR1 SGHAT and CDR2 FQNNGV. V was cut by 0 bases and J by 6 bases, with 8 bases left in between. CDR3 sequence (DNA): TGTGCCAGCAGCTTAGATCGAGGAGCCGGGGAGCTGTTTTTT. Its translation is CASSLDRGAGELFF.

V and J are TRBV11-3 and TRBJ2-2, with 12 bases fitting TRBD1. The germline V gene has CDR1 SGHNT and CDR2 YENEEA. The ends lost 3 bases at V and 7 bases at J; junction bases unmatched: 3. CDR3 length: 15 amino acids. Here the CDR3 reads CASSLGQGAFGELFF. CDR3 nucleotide sequence: TGTGCCAGCAGCTTGGGACAGGGGGCGTTCGGGGAGCTGTTTTTT.

The chain links TRBV12-5 to TRBJ1-1, with unresolved D. Trimming took off 0 bases at V and 2 bases at J, with 7 bases between the two ends. The CDR3 is 14 amino acids. Germline CDR1 reads LGHNT; CDR2 reads FRNRAP. CDR3 DNA: TGTGCTAGTGGTTTGGTACCAGGAAACACTGAAGCTTTCTTT. Translating gives CASGLVPGNTEAFF.

V is TRBV19 and J is TRBJ2-5; maybe TRBD1 (6 bases). CDR1 and CDR2 from the germline V gene are LNHDA and SQIVND (reference sequence). The germline V and J ends were trimmed by 6 bases and 4 bases, with 15 bases remaining between them. The CDR3 has 14 amino acids. Written as DNA, the CDR3 is TGTGCCAGTAGGGCCGTCAGGGGTGGAGAGACCCAGTACTTC. This translates into CASRAVRGGETQYF.

The chain recombines TRBV27 with TRBJ2-7, with 11 nucleotides matching TRBD2. Germline V gene lookup returns CDR1 MNHEY and CDR2 SMNVEV (reference sequence). The length of the CDR3 is 17 residues. After removal of 6 bases from V and 7 bases from J, the junction contained 17 bases not matched to a gene. In nucleotides, the CDR3 is TGTGCCAGCAGCCCATTCCCCCGGCTAGCGGGAGGCGGGGAGCAGTACTTC. Residues: CASSPFPRLAGGGEQYF.

V and J are TRBV7-3 and TRBJ2-5, with 8 nucleotides matching TRBD1. The CDR3 totals 15 residues. Looked up from germline, CDR1 is SGHTA and CDR2 is FQGTGA. The trim removed 3 bases at V and 4 bases at J, leaving 7 bases unmatched. The CDR3 DNA sequence: TGTGCCAGCAGCTTGGGAGACAGGGGAGGAGAGACCCAGTACTTC. Translation gives CASSLGDRGGETQYF.

The chain recombines TRBV29-1 with TRBJ1-1; 7 nucleotides match TRBD1. V was clipped by 6 bases and J by 1 base; unmatched bases: 2. This CDR3 region has 12 residues. The V gene's germline CDR1 is SQVTM and CDR2 ANQGSEA. In DNA, the CDR3 is TGCAGCGTGGGACAGCCGAACACTGAAGCTTTCTTT. Protein product: CSVGQPNTEAFF.

This chain connects TRBV5-4 to TRBJ2-5, with D unresolved. This CDR3 region has 14 residues. Germline CDR1 and CDR2: SGHNT and YYREEE (reference sequence). The V and J ends lost 3 bases and 2 bases respectively, with 11 bases between them. In nucleotides, the CDR3 is TGTGCCAGCAGCTCCATGAGCACTCAAGAGACCCAGTACTTC. Residues: CASSSMSTQETQYF.

The chain couples TRBV5-4 to TRBJ2-3; D ambiguous. Germline values: CDR1 SGHNT, CDR2 YYREEE (reference sequence). This CDR3 is 15 amino acids long. V was shortened by 5 bases and J by 5 bases, with 18 bases between the two germline ends. CDR3 nucleotide sequence: TGTGCCAGCAGTTCAGGCTCTGCCCCCGGAGATACGCAGTATTTT. Amino acid sequence: CASSSGSAPGDTQYF.

The J gene is TRBJ2-7, the V gene TRBV18, with 9 positions matching TRBD2. There are 14 residues in the CDR3. The V gene's germline CDR1 is KGHSH and CDR2 LQKENI. The junction had 6 bases not matched to a gene; V was cut back by 6 bases and J by 3 bases. CDR3 DNA: TGTGCCAGCTCTCCCGCGGGGGGGCACTACGAGCAGTACGTC. It yields the protein CASSPAGGHYEQYV.